This T cell receptor (beta chain) derives from a study of technical replicates of blood from several donors. This table comes from immunoSEQ multiplex PCR, and its TCRdb copy is limited to in-frame clones, with some not included. Here the sample spans almost 70,000 clones, approximately 90% being singletons. In germline, CDR1 is SGHTA, CDR2 FQGTGA. CDR3 size: 15 residues. V was pared by 2 bases and J by 2 bases, with 13 bases between. The origin of this receptor is a human donor in good health. What was sequenced was T cells isolated from PBMCs. V is TRBV7-3 and J is TRBJ2-7; TRBD2 is a possible D gene (5 bases). CDR3 nucleotide sequence: TGTGCCAGCAGCTTAGCCCCCGGCGGGCCCTACGAGCAGTACTTC. As protein: CASSLAPGGPYEQYF.